These T cell receptor beta chains were read from a single sample in a study of blood T cell repertoires in COVID-19. Clones were read by immunoSEQ multiplex PCR, and TCRdb kept only the in-frame ones, dropping some. The repertoire includes approximately 190,000 clones, about 80% of them detected once, and roughly 7% sits in the top ten. Sequencing was performed on PBMCs or T cells enriched from blood (not recorded which). The receptors here all came from a man in his forties who had recovered from COVID-19. Each CDR3 is given with its conserved first and last residue. D genes are given only for firm matches. Where a row states a size, it is once, few, many or the class of an expanded clone; other rows omit it.

few	14	NA	TRBV9	TRBJ1-2	TGTGCCAGCAGCGCCGAACAGGCGCCCTATGGCTACACCTTC	CASSAEQAPYGYTF
NA	15	TRBD1	TRBV18	TRBJ1-3	TGTGCCAGCTCTACCACCCGGGACAGTGGAAACACCATATATTTT	CASSTTRDSGNTIYF
NA	14	NA	TRBV5-1	TRBJ2-7	TGCGCCAGCAGCGACAGCGCGGTCCCCTACGAGCAGTACTTC	CASSDSAVPYEQYF
NA	15	TRBD2	TRBV4-3	TRBJ2-7	TGCGCCAGCAGCCATGACCCGACTAGCTCCCTCGAGCAGTACTTC	CASSHDPTSSLEQYF
NA	17	TRBD2	TRBV4-3	TRBJ2-1	TGCGCCAGCAGCCGGGGGACTAGCGGGGACTCCGACAATGAGCAGTTCTTC	CASSRGTSGDSDNEQFF
NA	13	TRBD2	TRBV30	TRBJ2-3	TGTGCGCGAAGCGGGGGGAGCACAGATACGCAGTATTTT	CARSGGSTDTQYF
NA	14	TRBD1	TRBV27	TRBJ1-2	TGTGCCAGCAGTTTTGGGGGACAGGGAAATGGCTACACCTTC	CASSFGGQGNGYTF
few	16	NA	TRBV6-5	TRBJ1-1	TGTGCCAGCAGTTCCGACTGGGACTCCCTGGGCACTGAAGCTTTCTTT	CASSSDWDSLGTEAFF
NA	15	NA	TRBV2	TRBJ1-5	TGTGCCAGCAGAGTAGGGGATCTGAGCAATCAGCCCCAGCATTTT	CASRVGDLSNQPQHF
NA	14	TRBD1	TRBV7-2	TRBJ2-3	TGTGCCAGCACCCGGGACAGGGGATCTGATACGCAGTATTTT	CASTRDRGSDTQYF
NA	16	NA	TRBV5-5	TRBJ1-2	TGTGCCAGCAGCTTGGTAGGCAGGGTAGGGGTTCATGGCTACACCTTC	CASSLVGRVGVHGYTF
NA	16	NA	TRBV5-8	TRBJ2-4	TGTGCCAGCAGCCCAAGACAGGCTCTAGCCAAAAACATTCAGTACTTC	CASSPRQALAKNIQYF